This T cell receptor beta chain was observed in a study of control samples from healthy donors and cancer patients. Trimming cost V 4 bases and J 0 bases; bases outside gene matches: 4. Germline V CDR1 and CDR2: SGHRS, YFSETQ. This CDR3 comprises 14 residues. Only one count was recorded for this clone. Sequencing was performed with immunoSEQ multiplex PCR; in TCRdb, only in-frame clones are kept and a portion is missing. The data show approximately 100,000 clones, with more than 85% seen just once and 7.5% to 10% held by the top ten. The sample taken for sequencing was blood. V and J are TRBV5-1 and TRBJ2-7; 7 bases match TRBD1. The clonotype was recovered from a man aged 30 to 39 in good health. CDR3 nucleotides: TGCGCCAGCAGCCCAGGGACAGCCTCCTACGAGCAGTACGTC. Protein product: CASSPGTASYEQYV.